This record looks at one T cell receptor beta chain sequence and its context. The antigen is unknown. The data originate from a study of T cell responses to AZD1222 COVID-19 vaccine. Study-wide points: Targeting of unmutated variant regions was reportedly seen in nearly half of spike-specific TCRs.

The CDR3 has 18 amino acids. The germline V and J ends were trimmed by 3 bases and 0 bases, with 21 bases remaining between them. Germline V gives CDR1 LGHNA, CDR2 YSLEER. TCRdb's table, derived via immunoSEQ multiplex PCR, lists solely in-frame clones and lacks some. The sample records just under 85,000 clones, more than 75% being singletons. Material: peripheral blood, obtained on day 0 of AZD1222 vaccination. This receptor was taken from an adult in good health. V gene TRBV4-3 combines with J gene TRBJ2-7, with D possibly called TRBD1 or TRBD2 (5 bases each). The DNA of the CDR3 is TGCGCCAGCAGCCACGCGCTTGTGGGGGACGGAGCCTCCTACGAGCAGTACTTC. Its translation is CASSHALVGDGASYEQYF.